One and the same sample provided the 21 T cell receptor beta chains below, sequenced in a study of shared clonotypes between healthy human individuals. Data came from immunoSEQ multiplex PCR; TCRdb stores just in-frame clones and leaves some out. The repertoire holds about 1 million clones, with about three quarters as singletons. The sequenced material came from memory CD4+ T cells sorted from blood. Subset here: CD45RA-negative fraction. The receptors were sampled from a young man in good health.

This clone was detected once. The chain couples TRBV10-1 to TRBJ1-2, with 7 bases aligning to TRBD1. Unmatched junction bases numbered 12, after V lost 7 bases and J lost 4 bases. Germline values: CDR1 WNHNN, CDR2 SYGVQD (reference sequence). The CDR3 is made up of 15 amino acids. As DNA, the CDR3 is TGCGCCAGCAATATTCATGCCGGGACAGTCTATGGCTACACCTTC. It specifies CASNIHAGTVYGYTF.

This sequence joins TRBV28 and TRBJ2-1, with TRBD2 identical over 7 bases. Germline CDR1 and CDR2: MDHEN and SYDVKM. Losses at the gene ends were 6 bases for V and 12 bases for J; bases not matched to a gene: 8. The CDR3 runs 12 residues. CDR3 DNA sequence: TGTGCCAGCAGGGGAACTAGCGTCGGGCAGTTCTTC. Residues: CASRGTSVGQFF.

This CDR3 reads CASSLGASWEETQYF. CDR3 DNA: TGTGCCAGCAGCTTGGGAGCCAGTTGGGAGGAGACCCAGTACTTC. The rearrangement links TRBV5-6 to TRBJ2-5; the D gene is possibly TRBD2 (5 bases). The CDR3 sequence is 15 residues long. The V gene lost 0 bases and the J gene lost 5 bases, with 14 bases spanning the gap. Looked up from germline, CDR1 is SGHDT and CDR2 is YYEEEE.

This sequence joins TRBV5-1 and TRBJ2-3; the D gene is possibly TRBD1 (6 bases). With 3 bases removed from V and 0 bases from J, the gap between germline ends came to 11 bases. This CDR3 has 15 residues. Germline loops: CDR1 SGHRS, CDR2 YFSETQ. The CDR3 sequence is CASSYRTDSTDTQYF. CDR3 in DNA: TGCGCCAGCAGCTACCGGACAGACAGCACAGATACGCAGTATTTT.

As for this clone: This CDR3 is also generated by other DNA sequences in the sample. This rearrangement joins TRBV5-1 to TRBJ2-3, with 15 bases lining up with TRBD2. The V gene's germline CDR1 is SGHRS and CDR2 YFSETQ. CDR3 length: 16 amino acids. The V and J ends lost 4 bases and 6 bases, in that order; junction bases with no gene match: 6. The CDR3 is CASSPGLAGGQDTQYF. The CDR3 DNA reads TGCGCCAGCAGCCCCGGACTAGCGGGGGGGCAGGATACGCAGTATTTT.

Worth noting for this clone: A far larger clone differs by one base, so this is likely a read error. The chain recombines TRBV7-2 with TRBJ1-5; D is undetermined. Germline V gives CDR1 SGHTA, CDR2 FQGNSA. This CDR3 is 15 amino acids long. The CDR3 region is CASSSQDGYNRPQHF. The CDR3 DNA is TGTGCCAGCAGCTCCCAGGACGGATACAATCGGCCCCAGCATTTT.

This clone has only one observation. The chain carries TRBV19 and TRBJ2-3; 9 bases are a match to TRBD2. This CDR3 is built from 15 residues. CDR1 is LNHDA, CDR2 SQIVND, per germline (reference sequence). V shed 5 bases, J shed 1 base, and the junction held 4 bases outside the gene matches. CDR3 sequence: CASSVLAGGTDTQYF. CDR3 nucleotide sequence: TGTGCCAGTAGTGTCTTAGCGGGGGGCACAGATACGCAGTATTTT.

The J gene is TRBJ2-3, the V gene TRBV30, with 8 bases aligning to TRBD1. The CDR3 runs to 13 residues. The V segment lost 5 bases and the J segment 0 bases; nucleotides outside the gene matches: 1. CDR1 and CDR2 (germline): GTSNPN, SVGIG (reference sequence). The CDR3 here is CAWGQGSTDTQYF. In DNA, the CDR3 is TGTGCCTGGGGACAGGGTAGCACAGATACGCAGTATTTT.

This clone was observed a few times. J is TRBJ2-3 and V is TRBV6-5; D could derive from TRBD1 or TRBD2 (5 bases each). The CDR3 has 14 residues. Trimming cost V 7 bases and J 4 bases, with 15 bases left between them. CDR1 and CDR2 from the germline V gene are MNHEY and SVGAGI. CDR3 sequence reads: CASTGQRPPDTQYF. CDR3 in DNA: TGTGCCAGCACAGGGCAGCGGCCACCAGATACGCAGTATTTT.

The chain uses TRBV27 and TRBJ2-2; unclear D gene. The V gene lost 5 bases and the J gene lost 4 bases, with 8 bases spanning the gap. Germline V gene lookup returns CDR1 MNHEY and CDR2 SMNVEV (reference sequence). The CDR3 totals 13 residues. The CDR3 sequence is CASSLVGTGELFF. The CDR3 nucleotides read TGTGCCAGCAGTCTAGTGGGCACCGGGGAGCTGTTTTTT.

The V and J genes are TRBV7-9 and TRBJ2-1; TRBD1 or TRBD2 may be the D gene (5 bases each). This CDR3 has 14 amino acids. With 5 bases removed from V and 3 bases from J, the gap between germline ends came to 11 bases. Germline CDR1 is SEHNR and CDR2 is FQNEAQ (reference sequence). The CDR3 sequence: CASSRDGNYNEQFF. The CDR3 DNA sequence: TGTGCCAGCAGCCGGGACGGGAACTACAATGAGCAGTTCTTC.

This clone came up many times. The chain carries TRBV13 and TRBJ1-1, with a weak D call TRBD1 (6 bases). The CDR3 spans 16 residues. Looked up from germline, CDR1 is PRHDT and CDR2 is FYEKMQ (reference sequence). V was trimmed by 1 base and J by 6 bases, leaving 18 bases between them. CDR3: CASSLERIGGGAEAFF. The CDR3 DNA reads TGTGCCAGCAGCTTAGAAAGAATAGGGGGAGGGGCTGAAGCTTTCTTT. The full variable domain, with the rest looked up from reference TRBV13 and TRBJ1-1, is AAGVIQSPRHLIKEKRETATLKCYPIPRHDTVYWYQQGPGQDPQFLISFYEKMQSDKGSIPDRFSAQQFSDYHSELNMSSLELGDSALYFCASSLERIGGGAEAFFGQGTRLTVV.

CDR3 bases: TGCGCCAGCAGTGAGAATCTAGGGATCCGCACTGAAGCTTTCTTT. This sequence encodes CASSENLGIRTEAFF. V gene TRBV10-1 combines with J gene TRBJ1-1; D gene uncertain. Trimming stripped 2 bases from V and 4 bases from J, with 14 bases between. The CDR3 is made up of 15 amino acids. Germline lookup yields CDR1 WNHNN and CDR2 SYGVQD (reference sequence).

The CDR3 DNA sequence: TGTGCCAGCAGCTTTGGGGGAACCTACAATGAGCAGTTCTTC. It specifies CASSFGGTYNEQFF. The chain combines TRBV5-6 with TRBJ2-1; TRBD1 or TRBD2 may be the D gene (5 bases each). Looked up from germline, CDR1 is SGHDT and CDR2 is YYEEEE. CDR3 length equals 14 residues. Trimming took 2 bases from V and 2 from J, leaving 8 bases between them.

The chain carries TRBV19 and TRBJ2-7, with TRBD2 identical over 9 bases. The CDR3 consists of 13 residues. The trim removed 3 bases at V and 3 bases at J, leaving 0 bases unmatched. The V gene's germline CDR1 is LNHDA and CDR2 SQIVND (reference sequence). CDR3 nucleotides: TGTGCCAGTAGTATGCGGGAGGGCTACGAGCAGTACTTC. Its translation is CASSMREGYEQYF.

V gene TRBV2 combines with J gene TRBJ2-3, with TRBD1 identical over 10 bases. The CDR3 loop spans 14 amino acids. Trimming at V came to 4 bases and at J to 4 bases, leaving 2 bases not matched to a gene. Germline V gives CDR1 SNHLY, CDR2 FYNNEI. CDR3 residues: CASSGGTGADTQYF. In DNA, the CDR3 is TGTGCCAGCAGTGGGGGGACAGGGGCAGATACGCAGTATTTT. Filled out from reference TRBV2 and TRBJ2-3, the complete variable domain reads EPEVTQTPSHQVTQMGQEVILRCVPISNHLYFYWYRQILGQKVEFLVSFYNNEISEKSEIFDDQFSVERPDGSNFTLKIRSTKLEDSAMYFCASSGGTGADTQYFGPGTRLTVL.

The chain employs TRBV28 and TRBJ1-1; D remains ambiguous. Germline CDR1 and CDR2: MDHEN and SYDVKM. V lost 7 bases and J 7 bases, leaving 19 bases between the germline ends. CDR3 length: 14 residues. The CDR3 bases are TGTGCCAGCATCCTAGGTGGGAGTTTGAATGAAGCTTTCTTT. Translated, it gives CASILGGSLNEAFF.

The V gene is TRBV5-1, the J gene TRBJ2-5; D possibly corresponds to TRBD2 (6 bases). Per germline, CDR1 SGHRS and CDR2 YFSETQ. V gave up 0 bases and J gave up 0 bases, with 12 bases separating them. CDR3 length: 16 residues. CDR3 coding DNA: TGCGCCAGCAGCTTGGCCCCTAGCGTAGACCAAGAGACCCAGTACTTC. Translated, it gives CASSLAPSVDQETQYF. The variable domain in full, with the rest retrieved from reference TRBV5-1 and TRBJ2-5, is KAGVTQTPRYLIKTRGQQVTLSCSPISGHRSVSWYQQTPGQGLQFLFEYFSETQRNKGNFPGRFSGRQFSNSRSEMNVSTLELGDSALYLCASSLAPSVDQETQYFGPGTRLLVL.

The chain has TRBV19 and TRBJ1-5; 8 bases fit TRBD1. V was clipped by 6 bases and J by 7 bases; unmatched bases: 8. Germline CDR1 and CDR2: LNHDA and SQIVND (reference sequence). The CDR3 is 14 residues long. In nucleotides, the CDR3 is TGTGCCAGTAGGGTCGGGACAGGCCCGCAGCCCCAGCATTTT. Encoded protein: CASRVGTGPQPQHF.

The chain uses TRBV6-1 and TRBJ1-6; possibly TRBD1 for D (5 bases). There are 16 residues in the CDR3. From germline, CDR1 is MNHNS and CDR2 SASEGT. V lost 0 bases and J 7 bases, leaving 13 bases between the germline ends. DNA for the CDR3: TGTGCCAGCAGTGAAGCTGGGGGTTGGGGGAATTCACCCCTCCACTTT. It is translated as CASSEAGGWGNSPLHF.

The J gene is TRBJ2-3, the V gene TRBV6-1; 11 nucleotides agree with TRBD2. J gave up 0 bases and V 4 bases, and 6 bases lay outside the gene matches. CDR3 size: 17 residues. Germline values: CDR1 MNHNS, CDR2 SASEGT. Written as DNA, the CDR3 is TGTGCCAGCAGTGGAACTACTAGCGGGGGTAGCACAGATACGCAGTATTTT. It is translated as CASSGTTSGGSTDTQYF.